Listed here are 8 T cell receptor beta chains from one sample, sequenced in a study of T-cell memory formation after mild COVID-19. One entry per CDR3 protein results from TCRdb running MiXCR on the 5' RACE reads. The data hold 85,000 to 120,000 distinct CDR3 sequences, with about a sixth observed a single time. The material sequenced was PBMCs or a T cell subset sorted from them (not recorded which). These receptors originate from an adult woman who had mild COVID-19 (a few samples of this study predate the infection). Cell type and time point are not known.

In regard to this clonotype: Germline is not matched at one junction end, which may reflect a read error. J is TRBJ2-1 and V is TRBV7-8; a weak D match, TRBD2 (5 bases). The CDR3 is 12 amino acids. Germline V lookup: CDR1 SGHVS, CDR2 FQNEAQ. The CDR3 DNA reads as TGTGCCAGCAGCTTAGAGGCGGGCCCCGAGATCTTC. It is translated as CASSLEAGPEIF. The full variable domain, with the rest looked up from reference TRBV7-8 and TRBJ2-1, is GAGVSQSPRYKVAKRGQDVALRCDPISGHVSLFWYQQALGQGPEFLTYFQNEAQLDKSGLPSDRFFAERPEGSVSTLKIQRTQQEDSAVYLCASSLEAGPEIFGPGTRLTVL.

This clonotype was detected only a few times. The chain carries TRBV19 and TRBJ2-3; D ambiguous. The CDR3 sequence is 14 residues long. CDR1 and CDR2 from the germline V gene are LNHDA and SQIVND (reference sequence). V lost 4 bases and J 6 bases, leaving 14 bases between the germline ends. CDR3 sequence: CASSTRLGMDTQYF. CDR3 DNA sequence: TGTGCCAGTAGTACCCGACTGGGGATGGATACGCAGTATTTT. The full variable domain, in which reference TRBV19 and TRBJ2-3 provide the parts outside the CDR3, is DGGITQSPKYLFRKEGQNVTLSCEQNLNHDAMYWYRQDPGQGLRLIYYSQIVNDFQKGDIAEGYSVSREKKESFPLTVTSAQKNPTAFYLCASSTRLGMDTQYFGPGTRLTVL.

This CDR3 reads CASSQRTGEVETQYF. CDR3 coding DNA: TGTGCCAGCAGCCAGCGGACAGGGGAAGTGGAGACCCAGTACTTC. The chain links TRBV5-4 to TRBJ2-5, with 9 nucleotides matching TRBD1. CDR3 length equals 15 residues. Germline assignment: CDR1 SGHNT and CDR2 YYREEE (reference sequence). Trimming cost V 4 bases and J 5 bases; bases outside gene matches: 9.

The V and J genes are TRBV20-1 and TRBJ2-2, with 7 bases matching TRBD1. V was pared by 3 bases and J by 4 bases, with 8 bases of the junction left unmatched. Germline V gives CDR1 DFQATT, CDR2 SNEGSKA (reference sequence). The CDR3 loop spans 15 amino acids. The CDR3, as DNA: TGCAGTGCTAGGGATAGACAGGGAGTCACCGGGGAGCTGTTTTTT. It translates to CSARDRQGVTGELFF.

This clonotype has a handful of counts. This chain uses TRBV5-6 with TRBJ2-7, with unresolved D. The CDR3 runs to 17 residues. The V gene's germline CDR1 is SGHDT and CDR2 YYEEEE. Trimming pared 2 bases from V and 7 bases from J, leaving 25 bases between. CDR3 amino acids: CASSFLTPPAVGREQYF. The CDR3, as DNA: TGTGCCAGCAGCTTTCTGACGCCCCCGGCGGTAGGTCGGGAGCAGTACTTC.

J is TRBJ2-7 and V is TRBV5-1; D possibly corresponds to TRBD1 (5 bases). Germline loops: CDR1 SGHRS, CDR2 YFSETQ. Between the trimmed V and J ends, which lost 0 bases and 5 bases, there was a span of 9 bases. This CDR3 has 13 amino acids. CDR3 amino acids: CASSLAGNDEQYF. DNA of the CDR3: TGCGCCAGCAGCTTGGCAGGGAACGACGAGCAGTACTTC. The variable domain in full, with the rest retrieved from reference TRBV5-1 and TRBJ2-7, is KAGVTQTPRYLIKTRGQQVTLSCSPISGHRSVSWYQQTPGQGLQFLFEYFSETQRNKGNFPGRFSGRQFSNSRSEMNVSTLELGDSALYLCASSLAGNDEQYFGPGTRLTVT.

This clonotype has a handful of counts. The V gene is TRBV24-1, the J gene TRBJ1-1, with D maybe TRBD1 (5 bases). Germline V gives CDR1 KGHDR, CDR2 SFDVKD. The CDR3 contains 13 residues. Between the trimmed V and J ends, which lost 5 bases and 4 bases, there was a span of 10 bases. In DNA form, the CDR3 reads TGTGCCACCAGTGGTGGGGGGAGCACTGAAGCTTTCTTT. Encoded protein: CATSGGGSTEAFF.

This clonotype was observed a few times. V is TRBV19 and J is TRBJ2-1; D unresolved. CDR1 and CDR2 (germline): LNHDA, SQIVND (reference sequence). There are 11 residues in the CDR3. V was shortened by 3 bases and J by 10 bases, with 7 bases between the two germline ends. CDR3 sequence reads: CASSMGLEQFF. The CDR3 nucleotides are TGTGCCAGTAGTATGGGCTTGGAGCAGTTCTTC.